Below, 30 T cell receptor beta chains from the same sample are listed, as sequenced in a study of blood T cells in healthy people across ages (dated by TCRdb to between 2014 and 2017). Library creation used 5' RACE. The instrument was an Illumina HiSeq 2500. A second PCR of roughly 7 to 11 cycles was performed with a sample-barcoded 5' primer and a J-beta primer mix. Through fastp at Q25 and MiXCR, TCRdb rebuilt clones from the public reads, retaining in-frame beta chains. Rows are unified per CDR3 protein, each entry keeping the most common DNA and genes. Recorded for this sample are about 1.6 million distinct CDR3 sequences; roughly 32% of them occurred a single time. Around 11% of the sample rests with the top ten. Sequenced input: blood. The origin of the receptors is a woman aged 25 to 39 in good health.

This clonotype was seen a few times. This rearrangement joins TRBV20-1 to TRBJ1-4; D gene uncertain. V was pared by 4 bases and J by 0 bases, with 9 bases between. Germline assignment: CDR1 DFQATT and CDR2 SNEGSKA (reference sequence). The CDR3 extends over 14 amino acids. The CDR3 DNA reads as TGCAGTGCTAAGGGAGCTGCAACTAATGAAAAACTGTTTTTT. Its protein is CSAKGAATNEKLFF.

The gene calls are TRBV6-5 and TRBJ2-2, with D perhaps matching TRBD2 (5 bases). V was cut by 6 bases and J by 5 bases, with 13 bases left in between. Germline V gene sequence: CDR1 MNHEY, CDR2 SVGAGI. This CDR3 has 14 residues. The CDR3 sequence: CASRGWSGTGELFF. For the CDR3, the DNA is TGTGCCAGCAGGGGATGGTCGGGAACCGGGGAGCTGTTTTTT.

This clonotype was seen more than once but under ten times. The chain recombines TRBV7-3 with TRBJ2-1; D is tentatively TRBD1 or TRBD2 (6 bases each). In germline, CDR1 is SGHTA, CDR2 FQGTGA. Trimming pared 0 bases from V and 8 bases from J, leaving 14 bases between. There are 15 residues in the CDR3. In DNA form, the CDR3 reads TGTGCCAGCAGCTTAACGGGTGGGGGGCCCCATGAGCAGTTCTTC. Translating it yields CASSLTGGGPHEQFF.

This chain uses TRBV12-3 or TRBV12-4 with TRBJ1-5; D is possibly TRBD1 (6 bases). Between the trimmed V and J ends, which lost 6 bases and 1 base, there was a span of 13 bases. CDR3 length: 15 amino acids. The CDR3 region is CASSRTALSNQPQHF. In DNA, the CDR3 is TGTGCCAGCAGCCGGACAGCCTTAAGCAATCAGCCCCAGCATTTT.

The chain is built from TRBV20-1 and TRBJ2-1; the match to TRBD1 covers 7 bases. Looked up from germline, CDR1 is DFQATT and CDR2 is SNEGSKA (reference sequence). There are 15 residues in the CDR3. V dropped 5 bases and J dropped 6; count of bases not matched to a gene: 13. The DNA of the CDR3 is TGCAGTGCTTCTCGCCCGGGACAGAGGTCCAATGAGCAGTTCTTC. Its translation is CSASRPGQRSNEQFF.

This sequence joins TRBV30 and TRBJ1-5; D not resolved. Germline assignment: CDR1 GTSNPN and CDR2 SVGIG (reference sequence). V was shortened by 2 bases and J by 5 bases, with 16 bases between the two germline ends. This CDR3 is 15 amino acids long. CDR3 DNA: TGTGCCTGGAGTACGTTTGCGGCAACCTATCAGCCCCAGCATTTT. Its protein is CAWSTFAATYQPQHF.

A note on this clonotype: The junction and the germline gene differ at one end; a read error may be behind it. V and J are TRBV6-1 and TRBJ2-7, with D uncertain. The CDR3 runs 12 residues. Germline V CDR1 and CDR2: MNHNS, SASEGT. In nucleotides, the CDR3 is TGTGTCAGCAGTTGGTCACAGAATGAGCAGTACTTC. It codes for CVSSWSQNEQYF.

The chain recombines TRBV12-3 or TRBV12-4 with TRBJ2-5; a possible D gene is TRBD2 (6 bases). V lost 6 bases and J lost 4, with 15 bases in between. The CDR3 has 14 amino acids. The CDR3 here is CASSPLSGRETQYF. CDR3 DNA: TGTGCCAGCAGCCCACTGAGCGGGCGAGAGACCCAGTACTTC.

This clonotype was counted a few times. This rearrangement joins TRBV20-1 to TRBJ2-1, with D tentatively TRBD2 (6 bases). This CDR3 contains 15 residues. CDR1 and CDR2 from the germline V gene are DFQATT and SNEGSKA (reference sequence). The germline V and J ends were trimmed by 1 base and 7 bases, with 17 bases remaining between them. CDR3 sequence reads: CSARVGRGLRNEQFF. For the CDR3, the DNA is TGCAGTGCTAGAGTCGGTCGAGGACTAAGGAATGAGCAGTTCTTC.

This clonotype showed up just a few times. This chain uses TRBV7-9 with TRBJ1-1; no reliable D call. The CDR3 is made up of 11 amino acids. V dropped 2 bases and J dropped 8 bases, with 6 bases sitting between them. Germline assignment: CDR1 SEHNR and CDR2 FQNEAQ (reference sequence). This CDR3 reads CASSLHGEAFF. CDR3 bases: TGTGCCAGCAGCTTACACGGGGAAGCTTTCTTT.

This clonotype was seen a few times. The rearrangement uses TRBV14 and TRBJ2-7; D possibly matches TRBD1 or TRBD2 (5 bases each). The ends were cut back, 1 base at V and 5 bases at J, with 6 bases in the middle. The CDR3 contains 12 residues. CDR1 SGHDN and CDR2 FVKESK come from the germline V gene. CDR3 DNA sequence: TGTGCCAGCAGCCAAGTGGGACACGAGCAGTACTTC. Translated: CASSQVGHEQYF.

This chain connects TRBV5-1 to TRBJ1-2, with D possibly matching TRBD1 (5 bases). This CDR3 is 13 amino acids long. V lost 6 bases and J lost 10, with 19 bases in between. Germline CDR1 SGHRS, CDR2 YFSETQ. The CDR3 DNA reads TGCGCCAGCACCCACTCAGGGAAAACAGACTACACCTTC. It specifies CASTHSGKTDYTF.

The J gene is TRBJ2-2, the V gene TRBV4-1, with 9 bases lining up with TRBD2. From germline, CDR1 is MGHRA and CDR2 YSYEKL. Germline trimming cut 0 bases from V and 4 bases from J; bases unmatched to any gene: 9. The CDR3 is 18 amino acids. The CDR3 here is CASSQESVAGVGTGELFF. Here the CDR3 DNA reads TGCGCCAGCAGCCAAGAGTCGGTAGCGGGAGTGGGCACCGGGGAGCTGTTTTTT.

This clonotype was recorded many times. The CDR3 DNA sequence: TGCAGCGTTGCCCCTCCTCCGACAGATACGCAGTATTTT. Translating gives CSVAPPPTDTQYF. This rearrangement joins TRBV29-1 to TRBJ2-3; unclear D gene. Germline V CDR1 and CDR2: SQVTM, ANQGSEA. The CDR3 has 13 amino acids. V was pared by 4 bases and J by 3 bases, with 11 bases between.

The V call is TRBV7-9, the J call TRBJ1-1; D perhaps matches TRBD1 (6 bases). The germline V gene has CDR1 SEHNR and CDR2 FQNEAQ (reference sequence). The CDR3 has 14 residues. The germline V and J ends were trimmed by 2 bases and 7 bases, with 14 bases remaining between them. The CDR3 DNA is TGTGCCAGCAGCTTACAGCCGGGGGACATTGAAGCTTTCTTT. Its protein is CASSLQPGDIEAFF. The full variable domain, its missing parts supplied by reference TRBV7-9 and TRBJ1-1, is DTGVSQNPRHKITKRGQNVTFRCDPISEHNRLYWYRQTLGQGPEFLTYFQNEAQLEKSRLLSDRFSAERPKGSFSTLEIQRTEQGDSAMYLCASSLQPGDIEAFFGQGTRLTVV.

This clonotype came up a few times. The chain joins TRBV3-1 to TRBJ1-1; possibly TRBD1 for D (5 bases). In germline, CDR1 is LGHDT, CDR2 YNNKEL (reference sequence). The CDR3 totals 16 residues. V lost 0 bases, J lost 1 base, and 12 bases lay in between. The CDR3 DNA reads as TGTGCCAGCAGCCAAGATCTGGGGCGGAGGAACACTGAAGCTTTCTTT. Its protein is CASSQDLGRRNTEAFF.

In its sample, this clonotype was seen a few times. The rearrangement uses TRBV5-1 and TRBJ1-1; D may be TRBD1 (6 bases). Trimming pared 4 bases from V and 9 bases from J, leaving 16 bases between. The CDR3 has 13 amino acids. Germline CDR1 and CDR2: SGHRS and YFSETQ. CDR3 sequence: CASSTRDKTKAFF. The CDR3 DNA sequence: TGCGCCAGCAGCACCCGGGACAAAACCAAAGCTTTCTTT.

There are a few counts of this clonotype. The chain couples TRBV30 to TRBJ1-2; tentatively, D is TRBD1 (6 bases). Looked up from germline, CDR1 is GTSNPN and CDR2 is SVGIG (reference sequence). This CDR3 is 16 amino acids long. V dropped 2 bases and J dropped 3 bases, with 19 bases sitting between them. The CDR3 loop is CAWSQNTGSKDYGYTF. Written as DNA, the CDR3 is TGTGCCTGGAGTCAAAATACAGGGAGCAAAGACTATGGCTACACCTTC.

This chain joins TRBV6-1 and TRBJ1-1; TRBD1 is a possible D gene (5 bases). V was cut by 7 bases and J by 0 bases, with 12 bases left in between. Looked up from germline, CDR1 is MNHNS and CDR2 is SASEGT. This CDR3 has 14 amino acids. The CDR3 sequence: CASTEGLVNTEAFF. In DNA, the CDR3 is TGTGCCAGCACCGAGGGACTGGTGAACACTGAAGCTTTCTTT.

The chain carries TRBV24-1 and TRBJ1-5; no clear D gene. Trimming removed 7 bases from V and 0 bases from J, with 15 bases in between. The CDR3 consists of 16 residues. Per the germline V gene, CDR1 is KGHDR and CDR2 is SFDVKD. The CDR3 is CATRALPLGSNQPQHF. The CDR3 DNA reads TGTGCCACCAGGGCTCTACCATTGGGTAGCAATCAGCCCCAGCATTTT.

The rearrangement uses TRBV10-3 and TRBJ1-1, with unresolved D. Germline loops: CDR1 ENHRY, CDR2 SYGVKD. V lost 10 bases and J 5 bases, leaving 14 bases between the germline ends. The CDR3 contains 12 residues. The CDR3: CATRGIETEAFF. DNA of the CDR3: TGTGCCACCAGAGGGATAGAGACTGAAGCTTTCTTT.

Note on this clonotype: A much larger clone lies a single base off, so this may be a read error. The chain's CDR3 is CASGLDLPDTQYF. The CDR3 DNA follows: TGTGCCAGCGGCCTAGACTTGCCAGATACGCAGTATTTT. This chain joins TRBV4-2 and TRBJ2-3; D gene unclear. The CDR3 is made up of 13 amino acids. Germline V lookup: CDR1 LGHNA, CDR2 YNFKEQ. Deletions cut 8 bases from V and 4 bases from J, with 13 bases between.

The chain recombines TRBV7-2 with TRBJ1-6; D is unclear. CDR1 is SGHTA and CDR2 is FQGNSA in the germline V gene. The CDR3 runs 15 residues. V shed 5 bases and J shed 0 bases, with 8 bases lying between them. The CDR3 protein is CASSRTSSYNSPLHF. The CDR3 DNA sequence: TGTGCCAGCAGCCGAACCAGCTCCTATAATTCACCCCTCCACTTT.

The chain employs TRBV20-1 and TRBJ2-3; 11 bases align to TRBD2. Germline CDR1 DFQATT, CDR2 SNEGSKA (reference sequence). J gave up 3 bases and V 8 bases, and 16 bases lay outside the gene matches. The CDR3 runs to 17 residues. CDR3 bases: TGCAGTTCCAGTGGGGGTAGCGGGGGGGCGCGGACAGATACGCAGTATTTT. It specifies CSSSGGSGGARTDTQYF.

This clonotype was observed a handful of times. The chain has TRBV20-1 and TRBJ2-1, with a possible D match to TRBD2 (6 bases). V was trimmed by 6 bases and J by 9 bases, leaving 21 bases between them. Germline V gives CDR1 DFQATT, CDR2 SNEGSKA (reference sequence). The CDR3 is made up of 14 amino acids. The CDR3 DNA is TGCAGTGCCCGAAAATCGACTAGTAGAGGTGAGCAGTTCTTC. Translation: CSARKSTSRGEQFF.

The gene calls are TRBV29-1 and TRBJ1-2, with 7 bases identical to TRBD1. The V gene end was trimmed by 2 bases and the J gene end by 8 bases; junction bases not matched to a gene: 8. The CDR3 totals 13 residues. In germline, CDR1 is SQVTM, CDR2 ANQGSEA. The chain's CDR3 is CSVEKSGGRGYTF. Written as DNA, the CDR3 is TGCAGCGTTGAAAAGTCAGGGGGTCGGGGCTACACCTTC.

This chain joins TRBV18 and TRBJ1-2, with TRBD1 identical over 8 bases. This CDR3 has 14 amino acids. Germline V gives CDR1 KGHSH, CDR2 LQKENI. Trimming took 3 bases from V and 6 from J; bases not matched to a gene: 6. This chain's CDR3 is CASSPGQGLDGYTF. As DNA, the CDR3 is TGTGCCAGCTCACCCGGACAGGGCTTGGATGGCTACACCTTC.

As for this clonotype: One end of the junction fails to match germline, which may point to a read error. The chain recombines TRBV7-6 with TRBJ1-1, with D possibly being TRBD1 (6 bases). The germline gives CDR1 SGHVS, CDR2 FNYEAQ. The CDR3 totals 15 residues. The CDR3 nucleotides are TGTGCCGGCAGCCCCACCCCGGGGGCGGCCGCTGAAGCTTTCTTT. Encoded protein: CAGSPTPGAAAEAFF.

This clonotype was seen a handful of times. The genes are TRBV20-1 and TRBJ2-5; 11 nucleotides match TRBD2. There are 14 residues in the CDR3. The germline gives CDR1 DFQATT, CDR2 SNEGSKA (reference sequence). J lost 2 bases, V lost 5 bases, and 4 bases had no gene match. The CDR3 DNA reads TGCAGTGCTTCCCGGACTAGCGGGCAAGAGACCCAGTACTTC. It yields the protein CSASRTSGQETQYF.

This clonotype was seen more than once but under ten times. This chain joins TRBV10-3 and TRBJ2-7; 7 nucleotides match TRBD2. The CDR3 covers 16 residues. Germline V CDR1 and CDR2: ENHRY, SYGVKD. V shed 0 bases and J 3 bases; nucleotides not matched to a gene: 8. CDR3 region: CAISESVPRTSYEQYF. The CDR3 DNA reads as TGTGCCATCAGTGAGTCAGTTCCCCGGACTAGCTACGAGCAGTACTTC.